This T cell receptor beta chain was captured in a study of Ad26.COV2.S vaccination and SARS-CoV-2 variants. Study-level background: Among those in the COV1001 Ad26.COV2.S trial arm was the donor. Once, or twice with 56 days between doses, Ad26.COV2.S was given intramuscularly. The study, taken as a whole, reports: After vaccination, reports described spike-specific CD8+ and CD4+ T cell responses as showing substantial breadth. In TCR breadth and depth analyses, total T cell responses may have been underestimated.

Deletions cut 10 bases from V and 2 bases from J, with 21 bases between. From germline, CDR1 is SNHLY and CDR2 FYNNEI. This CDR3 region has 16 residues. Profiling relied on immunoSEQ multiplex PCR, and the TCRdb table lists in-frame clones only, not all of them. The repertoire holds 350,000 to 450,000 clones, with roughly 90% as singletons. Treatment: roughly 18 received Ad26.COV2.S at low or high dose, single or two shots; about 5 received placebo; per-sample allocation not given. Collection of samples fell on day 63 after the first vaccine or placebo injection. As for this clone: What it binds is unknown.

The V gene is TRBV2, the J gene TRBJ2-4; D is perhaps TRBD1 or TRBD2 (5 bases each). This receptor was obtained from a person aged 18-60 years who received the Ad26.COV2.S COVID-19 vaccine or a placebo. Material: peripheral blood, obtained in a trial of Ad26.COV2.S vaccine versus placebo. The CDR3 loop is CANSDPREWSKNIQYF. As DNA, the CDR3 is TGTGCCAACTCCGACCCCAGGGAGTGGTCCAAAAACATTCAGTACTTC.